The following is a TCR beta chain sequence with its context. There is no known antigen for this receptor. Qualities for individual bases were not recorded, and no much larger clone is one base off. Whole blood was collected in K2EDTA tubes by collaborating institutions according to the institutions' own protocols. Collaborator samples were shipped for TCRbeta analysis as frozen whole blood, isolated PBMCs, or DNA extracted from either sample type. This entry is derived from a study of blood T cell repertoires in COVID-19 (dated by TCRdb to 2019 to 2021). For the wider study: Collaborator samples came from the United States, Italy and Spain and covered acute and convalescent phases of COVID-19. A freely available public database, intended as a resource for researchers studying the immune response to SARS-CoV-2, is where the repertoires were released. A de-identified subject ID, COVID-19 status, age in years and sex were almost always included in the sample metadata. Subjects who had been exposed to COVID-19, were actively infected with it, or had recovered from it provided the deeply sampled blood TCRbeta repertoires that made up the dataset. The prospective study material was composed of cDNA or gDNA derived from T cells, B-cell-depleted T cells, or PBMCs. Where available, HLA class I and class II types were taken from metadata supplied by the sample provider and were not determined by assay-based typing. Samples were obtained from the ongoing ImmuneRACE study (first 160 participants) and from roughly 1,300 subjects provided by 6 global collaborators. The full study reports these points: Clinical and demographic metadata were provided uncurated, with the amount varying by source and participant.

TCRbeta CDR3 regions were amplified from genomic DNA using the immunoSEQ Assay, a bias-controlled multiplex PCR. From the authors' description of their analysis: Within the assay, amplification of reference gene primers was used to estimate how many nucleated cells each sample contained. To quantify the absolute abundance of each unique TCRbeta CDR3 rearrangement, sequence reads were collapsed and filtered. For each sample, productive Simpson clonality was calculated as the square root of Simpson's diversity index over productive rearrangements. TCRdb's version of the immuneACCESS table is confined to in-frame rearrangements and falls short of the full clone set. An unresolved V gene accounts for under half of the shortfall where checked; the remainder is of unknown origin. Clonal size and the V and J genes are those of that table, whereas D and trimming came from the DNA. The sample contains about 110,000 clones, 75% to 90% of them found a single time. The top ten hold around 1.1% of the sample.

Taken from the germline V gene, the CDR1 and CDR2 loops are SGHVS and FQNEAQ. V loses 5 bases of germline sequence and J loses 9 bases, and the interval between the two ends is 14 bases. Reading from cysteine to phenylalanine, the CDR3 counts 12 amino acids. Just CDR3 DNA is preserved here, 36 bases in frame from base 1. The clonotype comes from a human donor in a cohort sampled during active COVID-19. This chain is built from TRBV7-8 and TRBJ2-7; the D gene is unclear. The sample taken for sequencing was peripheral blood. Read as DNA, the sequence is TGTGCCAGCAGCCCGGGTGCGGCACGGCAGTACTTC. Its translation reads: CASSPGAARQYF.